Listed here are 8 T cell receptor beta chains from one sample, sequenced in a study of sequential checkpoint blockade in melanoma. The treatment: randomized to nivolumab then ipilimumab (arm A) or the reverse (arm B). The assay was immunoSEQ multiplex PCR, and TCRdb's table has in-frame clones only and misses some. Of 30,000 or so clones listed, roughly 85% are singletons. Sequencing was performed on CD8+ T cells sorted from blood (inferred from file names), taken from a patient given nivolumab and ipilimumab in sequence. The receptors were gathered from a human donor with melanoma.

V is TRBV6-5 and J is TRBJ2-3; a weak D match, TRBD2 (5 bases). CDR1 MNHEY and CDR2 SVGAGI come from the germline V gene. Trimming took off 2 bases at V and 2 bases at J, with 8 bases between the two ends. There are 14 residues in the CDR3. For the CDR3, the DNA is TGTGCCAGCAGTTACGGGAGAGACACAGATACGCAGTATTTT. Amino acids: CASSYGRDTDTQYF.

The chain carries TRBV28 and TRBJ2-2, with D maybe TRBD2 (5 bases). Germline V gene sequence: CDR1 MDHEN, CDR2 SYDVKM. CDR3 size: 16 residues. V was clipped by 3 bases and J by 7 bases, with 18 bases between them. The CDR3 sequence is CASSFRWRSRGGELFF. The CDR3 DNA reads as TGTGCCAGCAGTTTTAGATGGCGGAGTCGGGGCGGGGAGCTGTTTTTT.

This rearrangement joins TRBV9 to TRBJ2-3; 8 nucleotides agree with TRBD2. In germline, CDR1 is SGDLS, CDR2 YYNGEE. With V trimmed by 3 bases and J by 2 bases, 8 bases remained unmatched. The CDR3 has 16 residues. The CDR3 is CASSATGGGPTDTQYF. CDR3 DNA: TGTGCCAGCAGCGCTACGGGCGGGGGGCCCACAGATACGCAGTATTTT.

J is TRBJ2-7 and V is TRBV28, with D possibly being TRBD2 (5 bases). Germline CDR1 MDHEN, CDR2 SYDVKM. Trimming shortened V by 1 base and J by 0 bases, and 13 bases separated the two germline ends. This CDR3 is built from 16 residues. The CDR3 is CASSLSPGGSSYEQYF. The CDR3 coding sequence is TGTGCCAGCAGTTTATCCCCCGGTGGGAGCTCCTACGAGCAGTACTTC.

CDR3 nucleotide sequence: TGTGCCTGGAGTGGAACGGGGTTCGGGGAGCTGTTTTTT. This gives the protein CAWSGTGFGELFF. The chain is built from TRBV30 and TRBJ2-2, with TRBD2 as a possible D gene (5 bases). Trimming removed 1 base from V and 7 bases from J, with 10 bases in between. This CDR3 spans 13 amino acids. Germline V gene lookup returns CDR1 GTSNPN and CDR2 SVGIG (reference sequence).

This clone was seen a few times. The V call is TRBV5-8, the J call TRBJ1-2; weak D call: TRBD1 (5 bases). There are 14 residues in the CDR3. V lost 2 bases, J lost 4 bases, and 12 bases lay in between. CDR1 and CDR2 from the germline V gene are SGHTS and YDEGEE. The CDR3 bases are TGTGCCAGCAGCTTAAGGGGAGGGTCCTATGGCTACACCTTC. Translation: CASSLRGGSYGYTF.

The V gene is TRBV28, the J gene TRBJ1-1; D call uncertain. The germline V gene encodes CDR1 MDHEN and CDR2 SYDVKM. Trimming took off 6 bases at V and 14 bases at J, with 16 bases between the two ends. This CDR3 has 11 amino acids. The CDR3: CASSQTSPNFF. The CDR3, as DNA: TGTGCCAGCAGCCAGACTAGCCCCAACTTCTTT.

This clone is medium-sized (0.01 to 0.1%) in the sample. The chain carries TRBV7-9 and TRBJ2-1; 7 bases are shared with TRBD2. This CDR3 is 16 amino acids long. Germline loops: CDR1 SEHNR, CDR2 FQNEAQ (reference sequence). V shed 4 bases and J 9 bases; nucleotides not matched to a gene: 15. DNA for the CDR3: TGTGCCAGCAGCTCCCCTCGTTTCGGACTAGTCGTTGAGCAGTTCTTC. This gives the protein CASSSPRFGLVVEQFF.